This TCR beta chain emerged from a study of blood T cell repertoires in COVID-19. Germline loops: CDR1 SGHTS, CDR2 YDEGEE. V lost 3 bases to trimming and J lost 0 bases; unmatched junction nucleotides: 1. There are 15 residues in the CDR3. This clone was counted a few times. Study processing details: Counts of nucleated cells, estimated from reference gene primer amplification, were obtained. Sequenced by immunoSEQ multiplex PCR; TCRdb stores in-frame clones only, minus some. Clonal size and the V and J genes are those of that table, whereas D and trimming came from the DNA. The data contain over 200,000 clones, approximately 83% of them singletons.

Sequenced material: PBMCs or T cells enriched from blood (not recorded which). The chain carries TRBV5-8 and TRBJ2-2, with TRBD2 identical over 8 bases. The clonotype comes from a woman in her forties or fifties who had recovered from COVID-19. CDR3 sequence: CASSSGLANTGELFF. DNA for the CDR3: TGTGCCAGCAGCTCGGGACTAGCGAACACCGGGGAGCTGTTTTTT.